These 4 T cell receptor beta chains share one sample of origin, sequenced in a study of graft-versus-host responses after intestinal transplantation. Antigens for these TCRs are unknown. Here immunoSEQ multiplex PCR was the method, and the copy in TCRdb shows in-frame clones only, minus some. The data contain roughly 99,000 clones, around 90% of them singletons. The material sequenced was unstimulated CD8+ T cells sorted from spleen or lymph node cells, taken before transplant. The receptors stem from a human donor who was the organ donor for an intestinal transplant.

This clone was observed a single time. V and J are TRBV7-9 and TRBJ2-7; D may be TRBD1 (5 bases). V was cut by 5 bases and J by 4 bases, with 12 bases left in between. The CDR3 runs 13 residues. Germline V gene sequence: CDR1 SEHNR, CDR2 FQNEAQ (reference sequence). The CDR3 DNA reads TGTGCCAGCAGCCCAGGGTTGCCTTACGAGCAGTACTTC. Protein product: CASSPGLPYEQYF.

This chain links TRBV10-1 with TRBJ1-3; TRBD1 might be the D (5 bases). With 3 bases removed from V and 2 bases from J, the gap between germline ends came to 8 bases. The CDR3 contains 14 residues. CDR1 and CDR2 from the germline V gene are WNHNN and SYGVQD (reference sequence). The CDR3, as DNA: TGCGCCAGCAGTGATAAGGGGACTGGAAACACCATATATTTT. It translates to CASSDKGTGNTIYF.

The chain is built from TRBV4-1 and TRBJ2-5; 7 bases fit TRBD2. J was trimmed by 2 bases and V by 1 base; bases with no gene match: 10. The CDR3 runs 17 residues. CDR1 and CDR2 (germline): MGHRA, YSYEKL. CDR3 region: CASSQVPLSGAQETQYF. In DNA, the CDR3 is TGCGCCAGCAGCCAAGTTCCCTTAAGCGGGGCACAAGAGACCCAGTACTTC.

V usage is TRBV4-1 and J usage is TRBJ1-6; no definite D call. Deletions cut 2 bases from V and 10 bases from J, with 6 bases between. Germline-derived CDR1 and CDR2 are MGHRA and YSYEKL. The CDR3 length is 12 residues. CDR3 residues: CASSQPVSPLHF. The CDR3 bases are TGCGCCAGCAGCCAACCAGTCTCACCCCTCCACTTT.